Presented here are 2 T cell receptor beta chains from one specimen sequenced in a study of CXCR3-negative and CXCR3-positive naive CD8 T cells. cDNA libraries for TRB were generated by 5' RACE incorporating UMI labels. TCRdb re-called the 5' RACE reads; every CDR3 protein appears as one record, without DNA. This sample's table has tens of thousands of distinct CDR3 sequences. Sample: naive CXCR3- CD8+ T cells from blood. The subset denotes: CD45RO-CCR7+CD27+CD95- naive CD8+ T cells lacking CXCR3 (TNR3-). All receptors derive from a human donor in good health. Some clones in this sample may be carry-over from other donors' samples.

The chain has TRBV6-6 and TRBJ2-1. CDR1 is MNHNY and CDR2 is SVGAGI in the germline V gene (reference sequence). This CDR3 is 13 amino acids long. The CDR3 is CASSGSSCNEQFF.

The gene calls are TRBV20-1 and TRBJ1-5; TCRdb's D call of TRBD1 is untestable without DNA. CDR3 length: 17 amino acids. CDR1 is DFQATT, CDR2 SNEGSKA, per germline (reference sequence). This CDR3 reads CSATLGRVRLGDQPQHF.